A selection of T cell receptor beta chains follows, all from one sample in a study of blood T cell repertoires in COVID-19. The repertoire was sequenced with immunoSEQ multiplex PCR; TCRdb's copy has only in-frame clones and lacks some. The repertoire consists of about 170,000 clones, with 83% occurring once and the leading ten covering approximately 4%. Input material: PBMCs or T cells enriched from blood (not recorded which). Receptors were obtained from a woman aged 45-60 years who had recovered from COVID-19. Each CDR3 is given with its conserved first and last residue. A D gene is named only where the DNA matches it firmly. Clone size is not always given. Where it is, it says once, few, many or a class for expanded clones.

CDR3 protein: CASSPQGSDGYTF; CDR3 DNA: TGTGCCAGCAGCCCCCAGGGGAGTGATGGCTACACCTTC; J gene: TRBJ1-2; clone size: few; D gene: -; V gene: TRBV7-2
CDR3 protein: CASSPHAGNEQFF; CDR3 DNA: TGTGCCAGCAGCCCCCATGCGGGCAATGAGCAGTTCTTC; J gene: TRBJ2-1; clone size: few; D gene: -; V gene: TRBV13
CDR3 protein: CASSSLGGGRADTQYF; CDR3 DNA: TGTGCCAGCAGTTCCCTAGGGGGGGGCCGCGCAGATACGCAGTATTTT; J gene: TRBJ2-3; clone size: -; D gene: -; V gene: TRBV6-2/TRBV6-3
CDR3 protein: CASSITADTGELFF; CDR3 DNA: TGTGCCAGCAGCATTACAGCGGACACCGGGGAGCTGTTTTTT; J gene: TRBJ2-2; clone size: -; D gene: -; V gene: TRBV5-6
CDR3 protein: CASSATLSSGSYNEQFF; CDR3 DNA: TGTGCCAGCAGCGCCACCTTATCTAGCGGGAGTTACAATGAGCAGTTCTTC; J gene: TRBJ2-1; clone size: -; D gene: TRBD2; V gene: TRBV9
CDR3 protein: CASSLEVRGTEAFF; CDR3 DNA: TGTGCCAGCAGCTTAGAGGTTCGGGGGACTGAAGCTTTCTTT; J gene: TRBJ1-1; clone size: -; D gene: -; V gene: TRBV11-1
CDR3 protein: CASSLKTGPLYGYTF; CDR3 DNA: TGTGCCAGCAGCTTAAAAACAGGGCCATTGTATGGCTACACCTTC; J gene: TRBJ1-2; clone size: -; D gene: -; V gene: TRBV7-3
CDR3 protein: CASRPGTGAYNEQFF; CDR3 DNA: TGCGCCAGCAGACCTGGGACAGGGGCCTACAATGAGCAGTTCTTC; J gene: TRBJ2-1; clone size: -; D gene: TRBD1; V gene: TRBV5-1
CDR3 protein: CASSPPTGAGNTIYF; CDR3 DNA: TGTGCCAGCTCACCTCCTACAGGGGCTGGAAACACCATATATTTT; J gene: TRBJ1-3; clone size: -; D gene: TRBD1; V gene: TRBV18
CDR3 protein: CASSLQGFGGTQYF; CDR3 DNA: TGTGCCAGCAGCCTGCAGGGGTTTGGTGGGACCCAGTACTTC; J gene: TRBJ2-5; clone size: -; D gene: -; V gene: TRBV3-1/TRBV3-2
CDR3 protein: CASSYSYGYTF; CDR3 DNA: TGTGCCAGCAGTTACAGTTATGGCTACACCTTC; J gene: TRBJ1-2; clone size: -; D gene: -; V gene: TRBV28
CDR3 protein: CASSEAMRGINSPLHF; CDR3 DNA: TGTGCCAGCAGTGAAGCGATGCGGGGAATTAATTCACCCCTCCACTTT; J gene: TRBJ1-6; clone size: -; D gene: -; V gene: TRBV2
CDR3 protein: CASSPDFGETQYF; CDR3 DNA: TGTGCCAGCAGTCCCGACTTTGGGGAGACCCAGTACTTC; J gene: TRBJ2-5; clone size: -; D gene: -; V gene: TRBV6-4
CDR3 protein: CASSLVVLSEAFF; CDR3 DNA: TGTGCCAGCAGCCTCGTTGTGCTTAGTGAAGCTTTCTTT; J gene: TRBJ1-1; clone size: -; D gene: -; V gene: TRBV7-6
CDR3 protein: CASILGLNTEAFF; CDR3 DNA: -; J gene: TRBJ1-1; clone size: -; D gene: -; V gene: TRBV12-3/TRBV12-4
CDR3 protein: CASSQASHATLGQGGYGYTF; CDR3 DNA: TGCGCCAGCAGCCAAGCGAGCCATGCTACTTTGGGACAGGGTGGGTATGGCTACACCTTC; J gene: TRBJ1-2; clone size: -; D gene: TRBD1; V gene: TRBV4-1
CDR3 protein: CASSPDLTGGQETQYF; CDR3 DNA: TGTGCCAGCAGTCCAGATTTGACGGGGGGCCAAGAGACCCAGTACTTC; J gene: TRBJ2-5; clone size: -; D gene: TRBD2; V gene: TRBV6-4
CDR3 protein: CASSSGLAGLNEQFF; CDR3 DNA: TGTGCCAGCAGCTCCGGACTAGCGGGGCTCAATGAGCAGTTCTTC; J gene: TRBJ2-1; clone size: -; D gene: TRBD2; V gene: TRBV6-6
CDR3 protein: CASSPGTSGRASYNEQFF; CDR3 DNA: TGTGCCAGCAGCCCCGGGACTAGCGGGAGGGCCTCCTACAATGAGCAGTTCTTC; J gene: TRBJ2-1; clone size: -; D gene: TRBD2; V gene: TRBV9
CDR3 protein: CASSIRGYSPLHF; CDR3 DNA: TGTGCCAGTAGTATCCGGGGTTATTCACCCCTCCACTTT; J gene: TRBJ1-6; clone size: -; D gene: -; V gene: TRBV19
CDR3 protein: CASTTAGEKLFF; CDR3 DNA: TGTGCCAGCACCACGGCGGGGGAAAAACTGTTTTTT; J gene: TRBJ1-4; clone size: -; D gene: -; V gene: TRBV3-1/TRBV3-2
CDR3 protein: CASSQNTGGAQNIQYF; CDR3 DNA: TGCGCCAGCAGCCAAAATACAGGGGGCGCCCAAAACATTCAGTACTTC; J gene: TRBJ2-4; clone size: few; D gene: TRBD1; V gene: TRBV4-1
CDR3 protein: CASSMQAGGTEAFF; CDR3 DNA: TGTGCCAGCAGCATGCAGGCGGGGGGCACTGAAGCTTTCTTT; J gene: TRBJ1-1; clone size: -; D gene: -; V gene: TRBV7-2
CDR3 protein: CASGWGGYYGYTF; CDR3 DNA: TGTGCTAGTGGTTGGGGCGGTTACTATGGCTACACCTTC; J gene: TRBJ1-2; clone size: -; D gene: -; V gene: TRBV12-5
CDR3 protein: CASSQQAGTYGYTF; CDR3 DNA: TGTGCCAGCAGCCAACAAGCCGGGACTTATGGCTACACCTTC; J gene: TRBJ1-2; clone size: -; D gene: -; V gene: TRBV6-5
CDR3 protein: CASSWTVGYGYTF; CDR3 DNA: TGTGCCAGCAGCTGGACAGTTGGCTATGGCTACACCTTC; J gene: TRBJ1-2; clone size: -; D gene: -; V gene: TRBV27
CDR3 protein: CASAGPNSPLHF; CDR3 DNA: TGTGCCAGCGCAGGGCCTAATTCACCCCTCCACTTT; J gene: TRBJ1-6; clone size: -; D gene: -; V gene: TRBV28
CDR3 protein: CASSSGPRGGSNSPLHF; CDR3 DNA: TGTGCCAGTAGTTCCGGGCCACGCGGAGGGTCTAATTCACCCCTCCACTTT; J gene: TRBJ1-6; clone size: -; D gene: -; V gene: TRBV19
CDR3 protein: CASSETTRGETQYF; CDR3 DNA: TGTGCCAGCAGTGAAACCACCCGAGGAGAGACCCAGTACTTC; J gene: TRBJ2-5; clone size: -; D gene: -; V gene: TRBV6-1
CDR3 protein: CASSMPGGGTYNEQFF; CDR3 DNA: TGTGCCAGTAGTATGCCAGGGGGCGGAACCTACAATGAGCAGTTCTTC; J gene: TRBJ2-1; clone size: -; D gene: TRBD1; V gene: TRBV19
CDR3 protein: CASQGAEQFF; CDR3 DNA: TGTGCCTCCCAGGGGGCCGAGCAGTTCTTC; J gene: TRBJ2-1; clone size: -; D gene: TRBD1; V gene: TRBV24-1
CDR3 protein: CASQGGNTGELFF; CDR3 DNA: TGCGCCAGCCAAGGCGGGAACACCGGGGAGCTGTTTTTT; J gene: TRBJ2-2; clone size: -; D gene: -; V gene: TRBV10-1
CDR3 protein: CASSPGQIETNEKLFF; CDR3 DNA: TGTGCCAGCAGCCCGGGACAGATAGAAACTAATGAAAAACTGTTTTTT; J gene: TRBJ1-4; clone size: once; D gene: TRBD1; V gene: TRBV7-9
CDR3 protein: CASSPPNSGGNTEAFF; CDR3 DNA: TGTGCCAGCTCACCACCGAATTCCGGGGGGAACACTGAAGCTTTCTTT; J gene: TRBJ1-1; clone size: -; D gene: -; V gene: TRBV18
CDR3 protein: CASSLGLAGRETQYF; CDR3 DNA: TGTGCCAGCAGCTTAGGACTAGCGGGGAGGGAGACCCAGTACTTC; J gene: TRBJ2-5; clone size: -; D gene: TRBD2; V gene: TRBV7-7
CDR3 protein: CASSYGGGGGRAPDTQYF; CDR3 DNA: TGTGCCAGCAGCTACGGCGGAGGGGGCGGGAGGGCTCCAGATACGCAGTATTTT; J gene: TRBJ2-3; clone size: -; D gene: TRBD2; V gene: TRBV11-3
CDR3 protein: CASSYSSVYTEAFF; CDR3 DNA: TGTGCCAGCAGTTACTCGAGTGTCTACACTGAAGCTTTCTTT; J gene: TRBJ1-1; clone size: -; D gene: -; V gene: TRBV6-5
CDR3 protein: CASSRRGTGELFF; CDR3 DNA: TGTGCCAGCAGCCGGCGGGGGACCGGGGAGCTGTTTTTT; J gene: TRBJ2-2; clone size: -; D gene: TRBD2; V gene: TRBV3-1/TRBV3-2
CDR3 protein: CSVVVDRVNGYTF; CDR3 DNA: TGCAGCGTTGTCGTGGACAGGGTAAATGGCTACACCTTC; J gene: TRBJ1-2; clone size: -; D gene: TRBD1; V gene: TRBV29-1
CDR3 protein: CATRRGEKLFF; CDR3 DNA: TGTGCCACCCGCAGGGGGGAAAAACTGTTTTTT; J gene: TRBJ1-4; clone size: few; D gene: TRBD1; V gene: TRBV19
CDR3 protein: CASSFLPQIYNEQFF; CDR3 DNA: TGTGCCAGCAGTTTCCTCCCGCAGATCTACAATGAGCAGTTCTTC; J gene: TRBJ2-1; clone size: -; D gene: -; V gene: TRBV28
CDR3 protein: CASSQDGGGLGAYEQFF; CDR3 DNA: TGCGCCAGCAGCCAAGACGGAGGGGGCTTGGGGGCCTATGAGCAGTTCTTC; J gene: TRBJ2-1; clone size: -; D gene: -; V gene: TRBV4-3
CDR3 protein: CASSEALPDRGLNQPQHF; CDR3 DNA: TGTGCCAGCAGTGAAGCGCTTCCTGACAGGGGGCTCAATCAGCCCCAGCATTTT; J gene: TRBJ1-5; clone size: -; D gene: TRBD1; V gene: TRBV2